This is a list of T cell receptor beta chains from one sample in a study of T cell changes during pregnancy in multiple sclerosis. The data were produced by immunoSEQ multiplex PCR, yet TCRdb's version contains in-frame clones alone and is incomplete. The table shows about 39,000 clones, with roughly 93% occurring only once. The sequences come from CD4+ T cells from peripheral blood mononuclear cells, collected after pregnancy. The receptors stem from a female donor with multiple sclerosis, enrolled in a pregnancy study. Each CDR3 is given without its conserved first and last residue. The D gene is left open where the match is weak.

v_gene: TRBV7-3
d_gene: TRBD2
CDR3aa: ASSLTGGGPDTQY

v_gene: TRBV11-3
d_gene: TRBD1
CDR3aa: ASSPRRGQADTQY

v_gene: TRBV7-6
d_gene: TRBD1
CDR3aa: ASSPQGDGGYT

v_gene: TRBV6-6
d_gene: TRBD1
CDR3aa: ASALIQGALNSPLH

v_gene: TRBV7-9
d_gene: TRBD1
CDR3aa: ASSKDRGYGEKLF

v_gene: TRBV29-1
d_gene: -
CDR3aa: SVEGHQGDEQY

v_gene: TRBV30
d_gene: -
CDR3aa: AWRAGGGQPQH

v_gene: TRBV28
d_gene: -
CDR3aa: ASSLGSGYEQY

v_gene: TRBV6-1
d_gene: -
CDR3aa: ASSDRGAPSLGSPLH

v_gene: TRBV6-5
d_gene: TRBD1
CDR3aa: ASSYGGDRAYEQY

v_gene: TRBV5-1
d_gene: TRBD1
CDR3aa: ASSGDRGWSGYT

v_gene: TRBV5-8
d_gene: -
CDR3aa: ASSGTARGTEAF

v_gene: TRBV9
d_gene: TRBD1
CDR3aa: ASSERTGQDSPLH

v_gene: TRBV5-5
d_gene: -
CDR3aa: ASSLVTSYEQY

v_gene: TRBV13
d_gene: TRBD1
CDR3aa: ASSLGSQGASKNIQY

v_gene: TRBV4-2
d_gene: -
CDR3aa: ASSRGVTNYGYT

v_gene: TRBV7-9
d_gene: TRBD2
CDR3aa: ASSFSGGAGETQY

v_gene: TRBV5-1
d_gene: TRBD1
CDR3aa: ASSPQGGEIQY

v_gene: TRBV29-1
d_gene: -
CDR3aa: SVAYLLDTEAF

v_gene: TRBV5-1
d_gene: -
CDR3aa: ASSLAETQY

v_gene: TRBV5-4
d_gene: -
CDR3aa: ASSLEGSGAYEQY

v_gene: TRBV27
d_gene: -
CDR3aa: ASSPGGGRVSGELF

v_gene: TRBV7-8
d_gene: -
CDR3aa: ASSPVLQQGNQPQH

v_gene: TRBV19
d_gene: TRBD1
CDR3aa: ASSPRTGKYNEQF

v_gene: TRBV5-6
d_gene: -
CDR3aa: ASSLYSPGGSNEKLF

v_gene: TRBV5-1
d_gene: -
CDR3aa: ASSPGYADTQY

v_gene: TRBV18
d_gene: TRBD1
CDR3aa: ASSPPRTGPKNTEAF

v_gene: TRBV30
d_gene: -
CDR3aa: AWSDRVGQPQH

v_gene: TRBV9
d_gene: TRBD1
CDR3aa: ASSAHDQGAPRNTIY

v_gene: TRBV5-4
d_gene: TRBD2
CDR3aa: ASRRGVGETQY

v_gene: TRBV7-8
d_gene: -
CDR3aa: ASSAGDRAQY

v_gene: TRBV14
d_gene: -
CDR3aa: ASSQYYEQY

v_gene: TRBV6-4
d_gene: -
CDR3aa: ASSRQAGETQY

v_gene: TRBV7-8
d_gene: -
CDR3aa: ASSLRALQGYT

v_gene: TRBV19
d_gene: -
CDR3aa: ASSIEVRTGELF

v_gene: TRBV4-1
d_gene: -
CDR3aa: ASSQVQKETQY

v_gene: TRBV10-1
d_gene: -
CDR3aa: ASSVAGHNSESYEQY

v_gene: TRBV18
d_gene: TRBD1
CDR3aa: ASSRDREETQY

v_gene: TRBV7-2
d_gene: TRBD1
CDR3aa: ASSLQGQGNTEAF

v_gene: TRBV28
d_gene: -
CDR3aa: ASSNGEGYREKLF

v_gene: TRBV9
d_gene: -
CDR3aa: ASSVGGNQETQY

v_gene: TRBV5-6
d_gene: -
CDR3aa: ASSLRGYGYT